Listed below are T cell receptor beta chains from one sample, sequenced in a study of multiple sclerosis patients with progressive multifocal leukoencephalopathy. The table came from immunoSEQ multiplex PCR; TCRdb's copy has only in-frame clones and leaves some out. The sample contains roughly 32,000 clones, 87% of which appear only once. This material consisted of PBMCs, taken from a patient treated with natalizumab. The receptors come from a woman aged 40 to 49 with progressive multifocal leukoencephalopathy. Both conserved end residues are part of each CDR3. Each record gives: D gene, J gene, clone size, V gene, CDR3 protein, CDR3 DNA. A D gene is named only where the DNA matches it firmly. The size entry is marked missing in some rows and otherwise reads once, few, many or a size class.

d_gene: TRBD2; j_gene: TRBJ2-2; abundance: -; v_gene: TRBV28; CDR3aa: CASRPGLASTGELFF; CDR3nt: TGTGCCAGCAGGCCGGGACTAGCGTCCACCGGGGAGCTGTTTTTT
d_gene: TRBD2; j_gene: TRBJ2-1; abundance: -; v_gene: TRBV4-1; CDR3aa: CASSRRLAGGTNNEQFF; CDR3nt: TGCGCCAGCAGCCGCAGACTAGCGGGAGGGACAAACAATGAGCAGTTCTTC
d_gene: TRBD1; j_gene: TRBJ1-5; abundance: -; v_gene: TRBV2; CDR3aa: CASSESYGQGGRGPQHF; CDR3nt: TGTGCCAGCAGTGAATCTTACGGACAAGGGGGCCGGGGGCCCCAGCATTTT
d_gene: -; j_gene: TRBJ1-2; abundance: -; v_gene: TRBV11-3; CDR3aa: CASSLDPRDYTF; CDR3nt: TGTGCCAGCAGCTTAGATCCCAGAGACTACACCTTC
d_gene: TRBD1; j_gene: TRBJ2-3; abundance: -; v_gene: TRBV7-9; CDR3aa: CASSFKQGADTQYF; CDR3nt: TGTGCCAGCAGCTTCAAACAGGGGGCAGATACGCAGTATTTT
d_gene: TRBD1; j_gene: TRBJ1-2; abundance: -; v_gene: TRBV15; CDR3aa: CATSRAPGQGAFYGYTF; CDR3nt: TGTGCCACCAGCAGGGCCCCGGGACAGGGGGCCTTCTATGGCTACACCTTC
d_gene: TRBD1; j_gene: TRBJ1-2; abundance: -; v_gene: TRBV7-6; CDR3aa: CASSLSGQGEGVGGYTF; CDR3nt: TGTGCCAGCAGCTTATCGGGACAGGGGGAAGGGGTTGGCGGCTACACCTTC
d_gene: -; j_gene: TRBJ1-4; abundance: -; v_gene: TRBV10-1; CDR3aa: CASSDSVNEKLFF; CDR3nt: TGCGCCAGCAGTGACAGCGTGAATGAAAAACTGTTTTTT
d_gene: TRBD2; j_gene: TRBJ2-7; abundance: -; v_gene: TRBV11-1; CDR3aa: CASSLYPWGRASYEQYF; CDR3nt: TGTGCCAGCAGCTTATACCCGTGGGGGAGGGCTTCCTACGAGCAGTACTTC
d_gene: -; j_gene: TRBJ1-5; abundance: -; v_gene: TRBV4-3; CDR3aa: CASSRAVRNQPQHF; CDR3nt: TGCGCCAGCAGCCGGGCGGTCCGCAATCAGCCCCAGCATTTT
d_gene: -; j_gene: TRBJ2-1; abundance: -; v_gene: TRBV5-1; CDR3aa: CASSLNREEFF; CDR3nt: TGCGCCAGCAGCCTCAACAGGGAGGAGTTCTTC
d_gene: -; j_gene: TRBJ1-1; abundance: -; v_gene: TRBV19; CDR3aa: CASSNRVTEAFF; CDR3nt: TGTGCCAGTAGTAACAGGGTCACTGAAGCTTTCTTT
d_gene: -; j_gene: TRBJ2-1; abundance: once; v_gene: TRBV15; CDR3aa: CATSRFDSLYNGQFF; CDR3nt: TGTGCCACCAGCAGGTTTGACAGTCTCTACAATGGGCAGTTCTTC
d_gene: -; j_gene: TRBJ2-6; abundance: -; v_gene: TRBV5-1; CDR3aa: CASSLAVTVFSGANVLTF; CDR3nt: TGCGCCAGCAGCTTGGCTGTGACAGTATTCTCTGGGGCCAACGTCCTGACTTTC
d_gene: -; j_gene: TRBJ2-4; abundance: -; v_gene: TRBV28; CDR3aa: CASSPRTVAKNIQYF; CDR3nt: TGTGCCAGCAGTCCGCGGACCGTAGCCAAAAACATTCAGTACTTC
d_gene: -; j_gene: TRBJ1-5; abundance: -; v_gene: TRBV6-4; CDR3aa: CASSVSSNQPQHF; CDR3nt: TGTGCCAGCAGTGTTAGTAGCAATCAGCCCCAGCATTTT
d_gene: TRBD1; j_gene: TRBJ1-1; abundance: -; v_gene: TRBV2; CDR3aa: CASGQGENTEAFF; CDR3nt: TGTGCCAGTGGACAGGGGGAGAACACTGAAGCTTTCTTT
d_gene: TRBD2; j_gene: TRBJ2-1; abundance: -; v_gene: TRBV10-1; CDR3aa: CASSDRARLAGAIVEQFF; CDR3nt: TGCGCCAGCAGTGATAGAGCACGACTAGCGGGAGCCATTGTTGAGCAGTTCTTC
d_gene: TRBD1; j_gene: TRBJ1-2; abundance: -; v_gene: TRBV18; CDR3aa: CASSPRGDSRNYGYTF; CDR3nt: TGTGCCAGCTCACCACGGGGGGACAGCCGTAACTATGGCTACACCTTC
d_gene: -; j_gene: TRBJ2-5; abundance: -; v_gene: TRBV5-1; CDR3aa: CASSLGLEETQYF; CDR3nt: TGCGCCAGCAGCTTGGGTCTAGAGGAGACCCAGTACTTC
d_gene: TRBD1; j_gene: TRBJ1-2; abundance: -; v_gene: TRBV5-1; CDR3aa: CASSSGAGGLYGYTF; CDR3nt: TGCGCCAGCAGCTCCGGTGCAGGGGGCCTCTATGGCTACACCTTC
d_gene: -; j_gene: TRBJ1-5; abundance: -; v_gene: TRBV2; CDR3aa: CASRGLNNQPQHF; CDR3nt: TGTGCCAGCAGGGGGCTGAACAATCAGCCCCAGCATTTT
d_gene: -; j_gene: TRBJ2-7; abundance: -; v_gene: TRBV27; CDR3aa: CASSLAGSRYEQYF; CDR3nt: TGTGCCAGCAGCTTGGCAGGGAGTCGCTACGAGCAGTACTTC
d_gene: -; j_gene: TRBJ2-1; abundance: -; v_gene: TRBV25-1; CDR3aa: CASSAGQQRSYNEQFF; CDR3nt: TGTGCCAGCAGTGCGGGCCAACAGAGGTCCTACAATGAGCAGTTCTTC
d_gene: -; j_gene: TRBJ1-5; abundance: once; v_gene: TRBV7-2; CDR3aa: CASSLVGFHQAQHF; CDR3nt: TGTGCCAGCAGCTTGGTCGGCTTTCATCAAGCCCAGCATTTT
d_gene: -; j_gene: TRBJ2-2; abundance: -; v_gene: TRBV2; CDR3aa: CASRMSDQPGELFF; CDR3nt: TGTGCCAGCAGGATGTCAGATCAGCCCGGGGAGCTGTTTTTT
d_gene: TRBD1; j_gene: TRBJ2-7; abundance: -; v_gene: TRBV5-1; CDR3aa: CASSLGDREIDEQYF; CDR3nt: TGCGCCAGCAGCCTGGGGGACAGGGAGATCGACGAGCAGTACTTC
d_gene: TRBD2; j_gene: TRBJ2-7; abundance: -; v_gene: TRBV7-2; CDR3aa: CASTRLAADEQYF; CDR3nt: TGTGCCAGCACCCGACTAGCGGCCGACGAGCAGTACTTC
d_gene: TRBD1; j_gene: TRBJ2-1; abundance: -; v_gene: TRBV18; CDR3aa: CASSPRDSYNEQFF; CDR3nt: TGTGCCAGCTCACCAAGGGACAGTTACAATGAGCAGTTCTTC
d_gene: -; j_gene: TRBJ1-5; abundance: few; v_gene: TRBV19; CDR3aa: CASSAGTPSNQPQHF; CDR3nt: TGTGCCAGTAGTGCCGGGACACCTAGCAATCAGCCCCAGCATTTT
d_gene: -; j_gene: TRBJ1-1; abundance: once; v_gene: TRBV4-1; CDR3aa: CASSQDRGSGTEAFF; CDR3nt: TGCGCCAGCAGCCAAGACAGGGGTTCGGGAACTGAAGCTTTCTTT
d_gene: -; j_gene: TRBJ1-5; abundance: few; v_gene: TRBV5-4; CDR3aa: CASSRAGEGQPQHF; CDR3nt: TGTGCCAGCAGCCGAGCAGGGGAAGGACAGCCCCAGCATTTT
d_gene: -; j_gene: TRBJ2-2; abundance: -; v_gene: TRBV18; CDR3aa: CASSPARANTGELFF; CDR3nt: TGTGCCAGCTCACCAGCCAGAGCTAACACCGGGGAGCTGTTTTTT
d_gene: TRBD1; j_gene: TRBJ2-7; abundance: -; v_gene: TRBV28; CDR3aa: CASSLRTGVGYEQYF; CDR3nt: TGTGCCAGCAGTTTGCGGACAGGGGTAGGGTACGAGCAGTACTTC
d_gene: TRBD1; j_gene: TRBJ2-7; abundance: -; v_gene: TRBV6-5; CDR3aa: CASSYLQGAGGEQYF; CDR3nt: TGTGCCAGCAGTTACTTGCAGGGGGCAGGGGGCGAGCAGTACTTC
d_gene: TRBD2; j_gene: TRBJ2-3; abundance: -; v_gene: TRBV5-1; CDR3aa: CASSSGTSVPDTQYF; CDR3nt: TGCGCCAGCAGCTCCGGGACTAGCGTCCCAGATACGCAGTATTTT
d_gene: -; j_gene: TRBJ2-1; abundance: -; v_gene: TRBV28; CDR3aa: CASSLRVREQFF; CDR3nt: TGTGCCAGCAGTTTACGGGTCCGCGAGCAGTTCTTC
d_gene: -; j_gene: TRBJ2-5; abundance: -; v_gene: TRBV28; CDR3aa: CASSLLGRQETQYF; CDR3nt: TGTGCCAGCAGTTTATTGGGAAGGCAAGAGACCCAGTACTTC
d_gene: TRBD1; j_gene: TRBJ2-7; abundance: -; v_gene: TRBV28; CDR3aa: CASRGQGESYEQYF; CDR3nt: TGTGCCAGCAGAGGACAGGGGGAATCCTACGAGCAGTACTTC
d_gene: -; j_gene: TRBJ2-1; abundance: -; v_gene: TRBV21-1; CDR3aa: CASSKEGGPGGPSYNEQFF; CDR3nt: TGTGCCAGCAGCAAAGAGGGCGGGCCGGGGGGCCCTTCCTACAATGAGCAGTTCTTC
d_gene: TRBD2; j_gene: TRBJ2-1; abundance: -; v_gene: TRBV19; CDR3aa: CASNSGDTDNEQFF; CDR3nt: TGTGCCAGTAATAGCGGGGACACTGACAATGAGCAGTTCTTC
d_gene: -; j_gene: TRBJ2-7; abundance: -; v_gene: TRBV11-2; CDR3aa: CASARTANSYEQYF; CDR3nt: TGTGCCAGCGCAAGGACCGCAAACTCCTACGAGCAGTACTTC
d_gene: TRBD1; j_gene: TRBJ2-3; abundance: -; v_gene: TRBV7-7; CDR3aa: CASSLAGGADTQYF; CDR3nt: TGTGCCAGCAGCTTAGCAGGGGGCGCAGATACGCAGTATTTT
d_gene: -; j_gene: TRBJ2-6; abundance: -; v_gene: TRBV28; CDR3aa: CASSSPWGNGANVLTF; CDR3nt: TGTGCCAGCAGCTCCCCCTGGGGGAATGGGGCCAACGTCCTGACTTTC
d_gene: -; j_gene: TRBJ1-5; abundance: -; v_gene: TRBV5-1; CDR3aa: CASSLTGKEPQHF; CDR3nt: TGCGCCAGCAGCCTTACAGGGAAGGAGCCCCAGCATTTT
d_gene: -; j_gene: TRBJ2-1; abundance: -; v_gene: TRBV5-5; CDR3aa: CASSPEGHPNEQFF; CDR3nt: TGTGCCAGCAGCCCCGAGGGACACCCGAATGAGCAGTTCTTC
d_gene: TRBD1; j_gene: TRBJ2-7; abundance: -; v_gene: TRBV7-9; CDR3aa: CASSLTRGPIYEQYF; CDR3nt: TGTGCCAGCAGCTTGACAAGGGGGCCTATCTACGAGCAGTACTTC
d_gene: -; j_gene: TRBJ1-5; abundance: -; v_gene: TRBV6-5; CDR3aa: CASSPTVNQPQHF; CDR3nt: TGTGCCAGCAGCCCCACAGTGAATCAGCCCCAGCATTTT